These 5 T cell receptor beta chains share one sample of origin, sequenced in a study of HIV-infected patients and healthy controls. MiXCR, applied by TCRdb to the 5' RACE reads, yields one record per CDR3 protein. The profile shows about 18,000 distinct CDR3 sequences, around 17% of them singletons. Sequenced sample: CD8+ T cells from blood. These receptors came from a human donor in good health.

This clonotype was detected many times. V is TRBV12-3 or TRBV12-4 and J is TRBJ2-2; unclear D gene. V gave up 3 bases and J gave up 7 bases, with 9 bases separating them. The CDR3 spans 13 residues. CDR3 amino acids: CASSLGLGGELFF. The CDR3 DNA reads as TGTGCCAGCAGTTTGGGTCTGGGCGGGGAGCTGTTTTTT.

In its sample, this clonotype is medium-sized (0.01 to 0.1%). The chain recombines TRBV6-2 or TRBV6-3 with TRBJ2-3; 9 positions agree with TRBD2. V gave up 10 bases and J gave up 9 bases; unmatched junction bases: 17. This CDR3 spans 15 amino acids. Per the germline V gene, CDR1 is MNHEY and CDR2 is SVGEGT. This CDR3 is CAIDDSGGDRGTQYF. CDR3 nucleotide sequence: TGTGCCATCGACGATAGCGGGGGCGACCGAGGGACGCAGTATTTT.

This clonotype was recorded at least ten times. The CDR3 sequence: CASSQGVLAEDNEQFF. The CDR3 nucleotides read TGCGCCAGCAGCCAAGGGGTACTAGCGGAAGATAATGAGCAGTTCTTC. The chain employs TRBV4-3 and TRBJ2-1; TRBD2 aligns across 8 bases. The CDR3 has 16 amino acids. The V segment lost 1 base and the J segment 7 bases; nucleotides outside the gene matches: 9. Germline assignment: CDR1 LGHNA and CDR2 YSLEER.

The sample holds many counts of this clonotype. This chain uses TRBV6-2 or TRBV6-3 with TRBJ1-5; no definite D call. Trimming removed 8 bases from V and 7 bases from J, with 15 bases in between. This CDR3 has 13 amino acids. The germline V gene encodes CDR1 MNHEY and CDR2 SVGEGT. The CDR3 region is CASALGGGQPQHF. The CDR3 coding sequence is TGTGCCAGCGCGTTGGGAGGTGGACAGCCCCAGCATTTT.

This clonotype was seen repeatedly, ten times or more. This chain connects TRBV13 to TRBJ2-7, with D unresolved. The CDR3 extends over 16 amino acids. CDR1 PRHDT and CDR2 FYEKMQ come from the germline V gene (reference sequence). V was trimmed by 5 bases and J by 6 bases, leaving 23 bases between them. This chain's CDR3 is CASSPSLRQSESEQYF. CDR3 coding DNA: TGTGCCAGCAGCCCTTCTCTACGGCAGTCTGAGAGCGAGCAGTACTTC.